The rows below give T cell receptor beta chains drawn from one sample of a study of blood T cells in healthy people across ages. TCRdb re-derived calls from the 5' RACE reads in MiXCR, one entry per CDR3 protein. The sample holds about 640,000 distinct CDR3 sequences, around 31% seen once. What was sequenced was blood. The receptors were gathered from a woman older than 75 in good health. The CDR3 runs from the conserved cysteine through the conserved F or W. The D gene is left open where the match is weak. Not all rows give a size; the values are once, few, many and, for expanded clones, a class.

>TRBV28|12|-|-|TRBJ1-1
CASSLMDGEAFF
TGTGCCAGCAGTCTGATGGACGGTGAAGCTTTCTTT
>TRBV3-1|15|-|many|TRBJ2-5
CASSPWGLSQETQYF
TGTGCCAGCAGCCCCTGGGGACTCAGCCAGGAGACCCAGTACTTC
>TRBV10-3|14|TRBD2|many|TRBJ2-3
CAITRTSGGDTQYF
TGTGCCATCACCAGGACTAGCGGGGGGGATACGCAGTATTTT
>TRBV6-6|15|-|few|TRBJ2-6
CASNYPISGANVLTF
TGTGCCAGCAATTACCCTATCTCTGGGGCCAACGTCCTGACTTTC
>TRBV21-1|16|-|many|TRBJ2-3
CASSAQSPNQTDTQYF
TGTGCCAGCAGCGCTCAATCCCCCAACCAAACAGATACGCAGTATTTT
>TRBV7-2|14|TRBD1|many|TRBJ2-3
CASSQQGVRDTQYF
TGTGCCAGCAGCCAACAGGGGGTTAGAGATACGCAGTATTTT
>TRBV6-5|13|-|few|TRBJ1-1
CASSYVRGPEAFF
TGTGCCAGCAGTTACGTAAGGGGACCTGAAGCTTTCTTT
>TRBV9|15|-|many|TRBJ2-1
CASSVGLGLDNEQFF
TGTGCCAGCAGCGTAGGTTTGGGGCTTGACAATGAGCAGTTCTTC
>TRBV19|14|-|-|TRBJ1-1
CASSIQGTGTEAFF
TGTGCCAGTAGTATACAGGGTACCGGCACTGAAGCTTTCTTT
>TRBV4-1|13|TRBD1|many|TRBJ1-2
CASSQGQGEGYTF
TGCGCCAGCAGCCAAGGACAGGGAGAAGGCTACACCTTC
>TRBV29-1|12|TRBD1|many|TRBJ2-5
CSVQGQGMTQYF
TGCAGCGTACAGGGACAGGGGATGACCCAGTACTTC
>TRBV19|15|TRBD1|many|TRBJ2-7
CASSTGQGYSYEQYF
TGTGCCAGTAGTACGGGACAGGGGTACTCCTACGAGCAGTACTTC
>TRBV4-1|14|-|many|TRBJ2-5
CASSQDFGQETQYF
TGCGCCAGCAGCCAAGATTTTGGGCAAGAGACCCAGTACTTC
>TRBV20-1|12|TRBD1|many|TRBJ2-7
CSGLGQGHEQYF
TGCAGTGGCCTGGGACAGGGCCACGAGCAGTACTTC
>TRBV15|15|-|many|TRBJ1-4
CATSRAGVGNEKLFF
TGTGCCACCAGCAGGGCAGGGGTGGGTAATGAAAAACTGTTTTTT
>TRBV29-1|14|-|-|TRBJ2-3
CSVGLSSGGDTQYF
TGCAGCGTTGGGCTTTCCAGCGGTGGGGATACGCAGTATTTT
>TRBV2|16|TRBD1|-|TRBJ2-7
CASRLDRGRIIYEQYF
TGTGCCAGCAGACTAGACAGGGGGCGCATTATCTACGAGCAGTACTTC
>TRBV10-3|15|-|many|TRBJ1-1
CAIRPGPRPDTEAFF
TGTGCCATCAGACCGGGACCCCGGCCGGACACTGAAGCTTTCTTT
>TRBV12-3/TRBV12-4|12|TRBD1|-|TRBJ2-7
CASSSNDRGVYF
TGTGCTAGCAGTTCGAACGACAGGGGGGTGTACTTC
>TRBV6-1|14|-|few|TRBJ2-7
CASSELVPPNEQYF
TGTGCCAGCAGTGAACTAGTCCCCCCCAATGAGCAGTACTTC
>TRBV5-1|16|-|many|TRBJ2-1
CASSWGAGGSYNEQFF
TGCGCCAGCAGCTGGGGGGCAGGGGGTTCCTACAATGAGCAGTTCTTC